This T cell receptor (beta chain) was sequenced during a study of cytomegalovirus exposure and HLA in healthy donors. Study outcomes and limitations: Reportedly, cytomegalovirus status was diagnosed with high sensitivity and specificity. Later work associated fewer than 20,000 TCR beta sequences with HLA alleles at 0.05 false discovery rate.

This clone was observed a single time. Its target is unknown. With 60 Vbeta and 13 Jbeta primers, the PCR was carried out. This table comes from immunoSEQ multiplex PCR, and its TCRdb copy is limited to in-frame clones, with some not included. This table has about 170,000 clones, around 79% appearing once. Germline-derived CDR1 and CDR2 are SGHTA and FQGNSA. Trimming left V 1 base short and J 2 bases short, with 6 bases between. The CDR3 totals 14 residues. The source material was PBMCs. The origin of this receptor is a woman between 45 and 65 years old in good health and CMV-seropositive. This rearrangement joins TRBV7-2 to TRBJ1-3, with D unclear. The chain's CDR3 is CASSLGLPGNTIYF. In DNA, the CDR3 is TGTGCCAGCAGCTTAGGACTGCCTGGAAACACCATATATTTT.